This passage covers 25 T cell receptor beta chains from one sample sequenced in a study of STAT5B mutations in CD4+ large granular lymphocyte leukemia. Libraries were prepared by immunoSEQ multiplex PCR; TCRdb keeps only in-frame clonotypes and omits some of them. The sample contains some 23,000 clones, around two thirds of which appear only once. The sequenced sample was CD4+ T cells from blood buffy coats. The source of these receptors is a human donor in good health.

The rearrangement joins TRBV6-5 to TRBJ2-3; D not resolved. Trimming took off 6 bases at V and 4 bases at J, with 14 bases between the two ends. CDR1 MNHEY and CDR2 SVGAGI come from the germline V gene. The CDR3 has 14 residues. This chain's CDR3 is CASRVGRGADTQYF. CDR3 DNA: TGTGCCAGCAGGGTGGGCCGCGGTGCAGATACGCAGTATTTT.

This chain links TRBV28 with TRBJ2-5; 11 bases map to TRBD2. This CDR3 region has 16 residues. With 4 bases clipped from V and 4 bases from J, the junction kept 8 bases outside the gene matches. Germline lookup yields CDR1 MDHEN and CDR2 SYDVKM. This CDR3 reads CASSSVAGGVTETQYF. DNA of the CDR3: TGTGCCAGCAGTTCTGTAGCGGGAGGGGTGACAGAGACCCAGTACTTC.

This chain joins TRBV11-1 and TRBJ2-1, with 12 bases that match TRBD1. The germline V gene has CDR1 SGHAT and CDR2 FQDESV (reference sequence). The CDR3 has 14 amino acids. After removal of 5 bases from V and 8 bases from J, the junction contained 4 bases not matched to a gene. Here the CDR3 reads CASSPGTGGHEQFF. The CDR3 coding sequence is TGTGCCAGCAGCCCGGGGACAGGGGGCCATGAGCAGTTCTTC.

The gene calls are TRBV13 and TRBJ2-1, with TRBD2 matching over 12 bases. Trimming took 4 bases from V and 7 from J; bases not matched to a gene: 5. This CDR3 has 15 residues. Germline CDR1 and CDR2: PRHDT and FYEKMQ (reference sequence). CDR3 nucleotide sequence: TGTGCCAGCAGCTCAAGACTAGCGGGGGCTAATGAGCAGTTCTTC. Translation: CASSSRLAGANEQFF. Drawing the rest from reference TRBV13 and TRBJ2-1, the complete variable domain is AAGVIQSPRHLIKEKRETATLKCYPIPRHDTVYWYQQGPGQDPQFLISFYEKMQSDKGSIPDRFSAQQFSDYHSELNMSSLELGDSALYFCASSSRLAGANEQFFGPGTRLTVL.

The gene calls are TRBV9 and TRBJ1-2; D not resolved. The germline gives CDR1 SGDLS, CDR2 YYNGEE. The V end was cut by 4 bases, the J end by 2 bases, with 12 bases between. The CDR3 runs to 14 residues. DNA for the CDR3: TGTGCCAGCAGCCCTCGGGTCACAAACTATGGCTACACCTTC. It specifies CASSPRVTNYGYTF.

The chain combines TRBV4-2 with TRBJ2-1; TRBD1 matches 9 bases. The germline V gene has CDR1 LGHNA and CDR2 YNFKEQ. The CDR3 has 16 amino acids. V lost 4 bases, J lost 3 bases, and 7 bases stayed unmatched. CDR3 nucleotides: TGTGCCAGCAGCCTAACGGGACAGGGAAACTACAATGAGCAGTTCTTC. The encoded protein is CASSLTGQGNYNEQFF.

CDR3 sequence reads: CASSPVNSPLHF. The CDR3 nucleotides read TGTGCCAGCAGCCCCGTGAATTCACCCCTCCACTTT. The V call is TRBV7-9, the J call TRBJ1-6; D not resolved. The CDR3 sequence is 12 residues long. Germline CDR1 and CDR2: SEHNR and FQNEAQ (reference sequence). V was clipped by 5 bases and J by 7 bases, with 6 bases between them.

The chain carries TRBV28 and TRBJ1-3; D is ambiguous. The V gene lost 7 bases and the J gene lost 0 bases, with 10 bases spanning the gap. The germline V gene has CDR1 MDHEN and CDR2 SYDVKM. This CDR3 spans 14 amino acids. The CDR3 coding sequence is TGTGCCAGCAAACGTTACAACTCTGGAAACACCATATATTTT. Translation gives CASKRYNSGNTIYF.

The rearrangement joins TRBV10-1 to TRBJ1-1, with 7 bases fitting TRBD1. The CDR3 has 14 residues. After removal of 6 bases from V and 0 bases from J, the junction contained 4 bases not matched to a gene. Germline loops: CDR1 WNHNN, CDR2 SYGVQD (reference sequence). This CDR3 reads CASSATGLNTEAFF. Here the CDR3 DNA reads TGCGCCAGCAGCGCGACAGGGCTGAACACTGAAGCTTTCTTT.

The chain joins TRBV11-1 to TRBJ1-2, with D unclear. With 5 bases removed from V and 3 bases from J, the gap between germline ends came to 13 bases. Germline V CDR1 and CDR2: SGHAT, FQDESV (reference sequence). The CDR3 length is 14 residues. This chain's CDR3 is CASSPGRYHYGYTF. The CDR3 region has the DNA TGTGCCAGCAGCCCTGGGCGCTACCACTATGGCTACACCTTC.

The chain joins TRBV5-5 to TRBJ2-7; a weak D match, TRBD1 (5 bases). Trimming stripped 0 bases from V and 3 bases from J, with 13 bases between. The germline V gene encodes CDR1 SGHKS and CDR2 YYEKEE (reference sequence). The CDR3 spans 15 residues. CDR3 nucleotide sequence: TGTGCCAGCAGCTTGGCGTACAGGTTGGACTACGAGCAGTACGTC. Its translation is CASSLAYRLDYEQYV.

The chain employs TRBV5-4 and TRBJ2-1, with D maybe TRBD2 (6 bases). The CDR3 has 15 amino acids. The V gene lost 0 bases and the J gene lost 4 bases, with 11 bases spanning the gap. Germline V CDR1 and CDR2: SGHNT, YYREEE (reference sequence). The CDR3 loop reads CASSLDLGGYNEQFF. The CDR3 DNA sequence: TGTGCCAGCAGCTTGGACTTGGGGGGATACAATGAGCAGTTCTTC.

The chain combines TRBV5-5 with TRBJ2-5; possible D gene TRBD2, 5 bases. Germline CDR1 reads SGHKS; CDR2 reads YYEKEE (reference sequence). The CDR3 spans 14 residues. Trimming left V 0 bases short and J 1 base short, with 7 bases between. CDR3 DNA: TGTGCCAGCAGCTTGGAGGACTCCCAAGAGACCCAGTACTTC. The encoded protein is CASSLEDSQETQYF.

This rearrangement joins TRBV27 to TRBJ2-7, with D perhaps TRBD2 (6 bases). Germline assignment: CDR1 MNHEY and CDR2 SMNVEV (reference sequence). The CDR3 length is 13 residues. The V and J ends lost 2 bases and 6 bases respectively, with 11 bases between them. The chain's CDR3 is CASSLRTTSEQYF. The DNA of the CDR3 is TGTGCCAGCAGTTTAAGGACTACTTCCGAGCAGTACTTC.

This rearrangement joins TRBV7-3 to TRBJ1-2, with TRBD1 as a possible D gene (5 bases). The CDR3 is 14 residues long. V lost 5 bases and J lost 7, with 17 bases in between. Germline-derived CDR1 and CDR2 are SGHTA and FQGTGA. The CDR3 DNA sequence: TGTGCCAGCAGCCTGACCGGGGCAGAAGGTGGCTACACCTTC. The encoded protein is CASSLTGAEGGYTF.

This clone was recorded only once. V and J are TRBV19 and TRBJ2-3; 9 nucleotides line up with TRBD2. V lost 3 bases to trimming and J lost 5 bases; unmatched junction nucleotides: 9. CDR1 is LNHDA and CDR2 is SQIVND in the germline V gene (reference sequence). CDR3 length equals 16 residues. The CDR3 nucleotides read TGTGCCAGTAGTATCAGGGCTAGCGGGAAGGAAGATACGCAGTATTTT. It translates to CASSIRASGKEDTQYF.

This clone was recorded a few times. This chain links TRBV9 with TRBJ1-1; possibly TRBD1 for D (5 bases). CDR1 is SGDLS and CDR2 is YYNGEE in the germline V gene. The V end lost 3 bases, the J end lost 1 base, and 7 bases lay between the germline ends. CDR3 length: 13 residues. In DNA, the CDR3 is TGTGCCAGCAGCGCCGGGACGAACACTGAAGCTTTCTTT. Residues: CASSAGTNTEAFF.

CDR3 region: CASSPLHSYEQYF. Written as DNA, the CDR3 is TGTGCCAGCAGTCCCCTACACTCCTACGAGCAGTACTTC. This chain links TRBV27 with TRBJ2-7, with unresolved D. Deletions cut 5 bases from V and 0 bases from J, with 8 bases between. The CDR3 has 13 residues. Per germline, CDR1 MNHEY and CDR2 SMNVEV (reference sequence).

This clone was observed a handful of times. The chain joins TRBV2 to TRBJ1-1; D gene uncertain. V lost 7 bases and J 1 base, leaving 10 bases between the germline ends. This CDR3 comprises 13 residues. CDR1 and CDR2 from the germline V gene are SNHLY and FYNNEI. DNA of the CDR3: TGTGCCAGCACGGGAGGAGAGAACACTGAAGCTTTCTTT. Translating gives CASTGGENTEAFF.

The chain links TRBV2 to TRBJ2-7; 9 bases agree with TRBD1. Germline values: CDR1 SNHLY, CDR2 FYNNEI. CDR3 length: 14 residues. The V and J ends lost 5 bases and 4 bases, in that order; junction bases with no gene match: 6. CDR3: CASSTGTGSYEQYF. The CDR3 bases are TGTGCCAGCAGTACCGGGACAGGGAGTTACGAGCAGTACTTC.

V usage is TRBV7-3 and J usage is TRBJ2-2, with TRBD1 matching 7 bases. The germline CDR1 and CDR2 sequences are SGHTA and FQGTGA. V dropped 3 bases and J dropped 0; count of bases not matched to a gene: 4. The CDR3 has 16 amino acids. The CDR3 reads CASSLRGPTNTGELFF. In DNA, the CDR3 is TGTGCCAGCAGCTTGAGGGGGCCAACGAACACCGGGGAGCTGTTTTTT.

CDR3 sequence reads: CASSIGQAKQYF. For the CDR3, the DNA is TGTGCCAGCAGCATCGGACAGGCTAAGCAGTACTTC. The chain links TRBV5-8 to TRBJ2-7, with 7 nucleotides matching TRBD1. This CDR3 is built from 12 residues. Germline lookup yields CDR1 SGHTS and CDR2 YDEGEE. The V segment lost 4 bases and the J segment 8 bases; nucleotides outside the gene matches: 6.

This clone was picked up a small number of times. The V and J genes are TRBV7-9 and TRBJ1-1; TRBD1 matches at 12 bases. This CDR3 spans 16 amino acids. Germline V gives CDR1 SEHNR, CDR2 FQNEAQ (reference sequence). V shed 4 bases and J 5 bases; nucleotides not matched to a gene: 8. The CDR3 region has the DNA TGTGCCAGCAGCTACACCGGGACAGGGGGCTGGACTGAAGCTTTCTTT. Its translation is CASSYTGTGGWTEAFF.

The chain joins TRBV6-1 to TRBJ2-3, with a possible D match to TRBD2 (7 bases). The CDR3 runs 13 residues. Trimming stripped 7 bases from V and 2 bases from J, with 10 bases between. Germline-derived CDR1 and CDR2 are MNHNS and SASEGT. CDR3 loop: CASKRDTTDTQYF. CDR3 sequence (DNA): TGTGCCAGCAAGCGGGACACCACAGATACGCAGTATTTT.

This clone was seen a few times. The chain employs TRBV2 and TRBJ1-2; a possible D gene is TRBD1 (5 bases). Germline CDR1 is SNHLY and CDR2 is FYNNEI. V was cut by 5 bases and J by 4 bases, with 17 bases left in between. The CDR3 contains 15 residues. The CDR3: CASSLLGEGSYGYTF. The CDR3 bases are TGTGCCAGCAGTCTCCTGGGGGAGGGATCCTATGGCTACACCTTC.